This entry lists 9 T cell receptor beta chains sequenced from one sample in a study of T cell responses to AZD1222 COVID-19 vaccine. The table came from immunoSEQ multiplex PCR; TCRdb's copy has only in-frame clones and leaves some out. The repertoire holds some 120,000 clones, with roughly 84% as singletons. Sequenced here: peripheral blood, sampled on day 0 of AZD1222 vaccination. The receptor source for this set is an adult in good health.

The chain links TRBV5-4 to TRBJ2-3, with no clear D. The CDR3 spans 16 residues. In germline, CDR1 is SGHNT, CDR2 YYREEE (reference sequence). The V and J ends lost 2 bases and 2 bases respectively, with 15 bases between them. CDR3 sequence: CASSLQITASTDTQYF. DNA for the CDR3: TGTGCCAGCAGCTTACAAATTACAGCATCCACAGATACGCAGTATTTT.

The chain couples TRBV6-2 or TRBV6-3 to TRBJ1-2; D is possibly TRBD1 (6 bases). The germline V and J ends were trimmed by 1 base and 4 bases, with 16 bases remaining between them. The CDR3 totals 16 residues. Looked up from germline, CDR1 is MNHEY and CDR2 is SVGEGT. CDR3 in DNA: TGTGCCAGCAGTTACTGGAGGGGGGCTAACGCCTATGGCTACACCTTC. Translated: CASSYWRGANAYGYTF.

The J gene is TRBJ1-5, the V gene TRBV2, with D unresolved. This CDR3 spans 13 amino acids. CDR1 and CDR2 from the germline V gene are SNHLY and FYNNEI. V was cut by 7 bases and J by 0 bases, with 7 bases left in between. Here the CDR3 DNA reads TGTGCCAGCATGGGGAATAGCAATCAGCCCCAGCATTTT. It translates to CASMGNSNQPQHF.

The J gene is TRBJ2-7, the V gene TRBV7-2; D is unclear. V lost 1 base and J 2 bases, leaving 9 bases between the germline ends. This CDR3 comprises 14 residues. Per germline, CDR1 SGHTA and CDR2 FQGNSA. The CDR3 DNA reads TGTGCCAGCAGCTTAGGGACCGGACCCTACGAGCAGTACTTC. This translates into CASSLGTGPYEQYF.

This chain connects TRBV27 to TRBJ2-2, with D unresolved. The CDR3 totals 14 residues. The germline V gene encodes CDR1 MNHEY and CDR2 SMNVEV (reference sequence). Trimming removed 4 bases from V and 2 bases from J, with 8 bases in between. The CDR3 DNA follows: TGTGCCAGCAGTTATTCTGGCAACACCGGGGAGCTGTTTTTT. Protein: CASSYSGNTGELFF.

CDR3 sequence reads: CASSRGVSGELFF. Here the CDR3 DNA reads TGTGCCAGCAGCCGAGGGGTGTCCGGGGAGCTGTTTTTT. The V call is TRBV11-2, the J call TRBJ2-2; either TRBD1 or TRBD2 may supply D (5 bases each). This CDR3 is 13 amino acids long. CDR1 and CDR2 (germline): SGHAT, FQNNGV. The ends were cut back, 5 bases at V and 6 bases at J, with 10 bases in the middle.

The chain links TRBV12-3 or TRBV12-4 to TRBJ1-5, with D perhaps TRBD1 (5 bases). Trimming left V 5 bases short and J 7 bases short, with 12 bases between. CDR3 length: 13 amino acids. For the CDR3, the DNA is TGTGCCAGCAGTCCGGACGGGGGGCAGCCCCAGCATTTT. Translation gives CASSPDGGQPQHF.

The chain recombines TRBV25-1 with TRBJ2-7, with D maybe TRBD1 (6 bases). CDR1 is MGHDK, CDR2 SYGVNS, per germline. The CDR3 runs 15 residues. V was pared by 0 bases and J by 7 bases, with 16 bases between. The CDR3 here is CASSEYGGQMGEQYF. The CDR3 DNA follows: TGTGCCAGCAGTGAATATGGCGGACAGATGGGTGAGCAGTACTTC.

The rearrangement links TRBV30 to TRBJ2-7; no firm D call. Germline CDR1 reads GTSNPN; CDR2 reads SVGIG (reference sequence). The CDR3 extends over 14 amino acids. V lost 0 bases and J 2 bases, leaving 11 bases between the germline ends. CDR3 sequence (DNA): TGTGCCTGGAGTGTACCACAGAGACCCTACGAGCAGTACTTC. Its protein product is CAWSVPQRPYEQYF.